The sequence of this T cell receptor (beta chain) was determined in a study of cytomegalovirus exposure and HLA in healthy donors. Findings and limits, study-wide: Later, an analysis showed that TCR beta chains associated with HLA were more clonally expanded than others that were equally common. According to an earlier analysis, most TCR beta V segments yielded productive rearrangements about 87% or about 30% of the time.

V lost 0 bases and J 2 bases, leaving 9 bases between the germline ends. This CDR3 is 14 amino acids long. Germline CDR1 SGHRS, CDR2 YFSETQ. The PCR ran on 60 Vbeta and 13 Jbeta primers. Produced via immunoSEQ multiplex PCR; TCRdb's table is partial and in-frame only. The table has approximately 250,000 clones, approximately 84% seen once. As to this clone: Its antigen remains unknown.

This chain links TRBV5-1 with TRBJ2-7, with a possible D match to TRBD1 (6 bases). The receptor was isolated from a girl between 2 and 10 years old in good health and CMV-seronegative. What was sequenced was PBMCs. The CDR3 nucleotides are TGCGCCAGCAGCTTGGGAGGGGACACCTACGAGCAGTACTTC. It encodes CASSLGGDTYEQYF.